These T cell receptor beta chains were read from a single sample in a study of early T cells in non-severe SARS-CoV-2 infection. TCRdb re-called the 5' RACE reads with MiXCR, one entry per CDR3 protein. The sample has 98,000 or so distinct CDR3 sequences; about 12% are singletons. The sample consisted of whole blood. The origin of the receptors is an adult who was a healthcare worker with PCR-confirmed SARS-CoV-2 infection or an uninfected control (not recorded which). Both conserved end residues are part of each CDR3. A D gene is named only where the DNA matches it firmly. Clone size is shown for a subset of rows, as once, few, many or a class of expanded clone.

size,D,J,V,DNA,CDR3
few,-,TRBJ1-2,TRBV29-1,TGCAGCGTTGAAACGACAGACTCAAGAGGCTACACCTTC,CSVETTDSRGYTF
few,-,TRBJ2-6,TRBV5-6,TGTGCCAGCAGCCCGGGACGGATCTCTGGGGCCAACGTCCTGACTTTC,CASSPGRISGANVLTF
-,TRBD1,TRBJ2-4,TRBV28,TGTGCCAGCAGTTCCTCCCCGAGACAGGGATTACTAGCCAAAAACATTCAGTACTTC,CASSSSPRQGLLAKNIQYF
-,-,TRBJ2-7,TRBV15,TGTGCCACCAGCAGTGGGACTTCCTACGAGCAGTACTTC,CATSSGTSYEQYF
few,TRBD1,TRBJ2-1,TRBV7-9,TGTGCCAGCAGGCCAAACAGGGGGCCCCGCAATGAGCAGTTCTTC,CASRPNRGPRNEQFF
-,-,TRBJ1-5,TRBV12-3/TRBV12-4,TGTGCCAGCAGTTTCGGGGGGCGGGAGGAGCCCCAGCATTTT,CASSFGGREEPQHF
-,-,TRBJ1-5,TRBV28,TGTGCCAGCAGTTTGGCCGAAGGAATACATCAGCCCCAGCATTTT,CASSLAEGIHQPQHF
-,-,TRBJ1-4,TRBV18,TGTGCCAGCTCACCATTCGCGGGCTTATACGAAAAACTGTTTTTT,CASSPFAGLYEKLFF
many,TRBD2,TRBJ2-2,TRBV7-6,TGTGCCAGCAGCTTAGACACTAGCGGGAGCTGGCGGGCCGGGGAGCTGTTTTTT,CASSLDTSGSWRAGELFF
many,TRBD2,TRBJ2-2,TRBV3-1,TGTGCCAGCAGTCCTAGAGATAGCGGGCGGAGAGGGTACGGGGAGCTGTTTTTT,CASSPRDSGRRGYGELFF
-,TRBD2,TRBJ2-7,TRBV11-3,TGTGCCAGCAGCCCGACTAGCGGGAGCTACGAGCAGTACTTC,CASSPTSGSYEQYF
-,TRBD2,TRBJ2-1,TRBV29-1,TGCAGCGGGACTAGCGGGAACTACAATGAGCAGTTCTTC,CSGTSGNYNEQFF
few,TRBD2,TRBJ2-1,TRBV5-4,TGTGCCAGCAGCTTTCCGGGACTAGCGGGATTCCAGTCCTACAATGAGCAGTTCTTC,CASSFPGLAGFQSYNEQFF
-,-,TRBJ2-1,TRBV11-2,TGTGCCAGCAGCCAAACAGGGTCCTACAATGAGCAGTTCTTC,CASSQTGSYNEQFF